A selection of T cell receptor beta chains follows, all from one sample in a study of Graves' ophthalmopathy and Graves' hyperthyroidism. TCRdb re-called the multiplex PCR reads with MiXCR, one entry per CDR3 protein. Seen here are hundreds of thousands of distinct CDR3 sequences, around a fifth observed once, and the top ten hold more than 5.5%. Sequencing used peripheral blood. The receptors here all came from a woman younger than 35 with stable Graves' hyperthyroidism. Some clones in this sample may be carry-over from other donors' samples. Each CDR3 is given with its conserved first and last residue. Each record gives: D gene, J gene, V gene, clone size, CDR3 DNA, CDR3 protein. The D gene is left open where the match is weak. Clone size is not always given. Where it is, it says once, few, many or a class for expanded clones.

D: -
J: TRBJ2-2
V: TRBV10-3
size: -
DNA: TGTGCCACCCACGCTACAGGGACCCTTTACCGTGGAGAGCTGTTTTTT
CDR3: CATHATGTLYRGELFF

D: -
J: TRBJ1-6
V: TRBV12-3/TRBV12-4
size: many
DNA: TGTGCCAGCAGTAGAGACAGTAATTCACCCCTCCACTTT
CDR3: CASSRDSNSPLHF

D: TRBD1
J: TRBJ1-1
V: TRBV6-2/TRBV6-3
size: many
DNA: TGTGCCAGCAGGGTTGGGACAGGGACCGGGGCAGAAGCTTTCTTT
CDR3: CASRVGTGTGAEAFF

D: -
J: TRBJ2-7
V: TRBV12-3/TRBV12-4
size: many
DNA: TGTGCCAGCAGAGCGGGACAGGATCGAGTCGGCGAGCAGTACTTC
CDR3: CASRAGQDRVGEQYF

D: TRBD2
J: TRBJ2-2
V: TRBV5-1
size: few
DNA: TGCGCCAGCAGCCCCACTAGCGGGGGTTACACCGGGGAGCTGTTTTTT
CDR3: CASSPTSGGYTGELFF

D: -
J: TRBJ1-1
V: TRBV30
size: -
DNA: TGTGCCTGGAGGGTCCAACGAAGCGCTGAAGCTTTCTTT
CDR3: CAWRVQRSAEAFF

D: -
J: TRBJ1-5
V: TRBV24-1
size: many
DNA: TGTGCCACCAGTGGGAGTGGGCACCATAGCAATCAGCCCCAGCATTTT
CDR3: CATSGSGHHSNQPQHF

D: TRBD1
J: TRBJ1-1
V: TRBV28
size: once
DNA: TGTGCCAGCAATCGACAGGGGGGGAAAGGAGAAGCTTTCTTT
CDR3: CASNRQGGKGEAFF

D: -
J: TRBJ2-7
V: TRBV5-1
size: many
DNA: TGCGCCAGCAGCTTGGTATCGGGACAAGGTTACGAGCAGTACTTC
CDR3: CASSLVSGQGYEQYF

D: -
J: TRBJ1-1
V: TRBV6-1
size: -
DNA: TGTGCCAGCAGTGAAGATTGGGGGAACACTGAAGCTTTCTTT
CDR3: CASSEDWGNTEAFF

D: -
J: TRBJ1-1
V: TRBV28
size: -
DNA: TGCGCCAGCAGCCGTATCCTGCCAGGTGAAGCTTTCTTT
CDR3: CASSRILPGEAFF

D: TRBD1
J: TRBJ2-5
V: TRBV28
size: many
DNA: TGTGCCAGCAGTGCGGACAGGTACCAAGAGACCCAGTACTTC
CDR3: CASSADRYQETQYF

D: TRBD2
J: TRBJ2-7
V: TRBV11-2
size: many
DNA: TGTGCCAGCAGCCCGCGCACTAGCGGGAGATTAGACGAGCAGTACTTC
CDR3: CASSPRTSGRLDEQYF

D: -
J: TRBJ2-6
V: TRBV12-3/TRBV12-4
size: many
DNA: TGTGCCAGCTGTGAGGGCTCTGGGGCCAACGTCCTGACTTTC
CDR3: CASCEGSGANVLTF

D: -
J: TRBJ1-1
V: TRBV6-1
size: -
DNA: TGTGCCAGCATACGCATGAACACTGAAGCTTTCTTT
CDR3: CASIRMNTEAFF

D: -
J: TRBJ2-4
V: TRBV12-3/TRBV12-4
size: many
DNA: TGTGCCAGCAGGGGGGACGTTGCCAAAAACATTCAGTACTTC
CDR3: CASRGDVAKNIQYF

D: -
J: TRBJ2-7
V: TRBV20-1
size: many
DNA: TGCAGTGCTAGTGAGGTGATAGACTACGAGCAGTACTTC
CDR3: CSASEVIDYEQYF

D: -
J: TRBJ2-5
V: TRBV11-2
size: many
DNA: TGTGCCAGCAGCTTACATACAGGGAGGTCAGAGACCCAGTACTTC
CDR3: CASSLHTGRSETQYF

D: -
J: TRBJ1-1
V: TRBV29-1
size: many
DNA: TGCAGCGTCGCCGCCGGGACGGCGAACACTGAAGCTTTCTTT
CDR3: CSVAAGTANTEAFF

D: -
J: TRBJ1-6
V: TRBV27
size: few
DNA: TGTGCCAGCAGTTTAGGGGACAACTCCTATAATTCACCCCTCCACTTT
CDR3: CASSLGDNSYNSPLHF

D: TRBD1
J: TRBJ2-7
V: TRBV7-2
size: many
DNA: TGTGCCAGCAGCATGGACAGGGGGCGGTACGAGCAGTACTTC
CDR3: CASSMDRGRYEQYF

D: -
J: TRBJ2-7
V: TRBV5-1
size: many
DNA: TGCGCCAGCAGCCCGGACGGCTTGGGTTACGAGCAGTACTTC
CDR3: CASSPDGLGYEQYF

D: TRBD1
J: TRBJ2-7
V: TRBV12-3/TRBV12-4
size: many
DNA: TGTGCCAGCAGCCCGACAGGGGGCACCTACGAGCAGTACTTC
CDR3: CASSPTGGTYEQYF

D: TRBD2
J: TRBJ2-7
V: TRBV20-1
size: few
DNA: TGCAGTTCAGGGACTAGCGGGAGGTTTAGCTCCTACGAGCAGTACTTC
CDR3: CSSGTSGRFSSYEQYF

D: -
J: TRBJ2-5
V: TRBV12-5
size: many
DNA: TGTGCTAGTGGTTGGGGGGAGACCCAGTACTTC
CDR3: CASGWGETQYF

D: -
J: TRBJ1-5
V: TRBV28
size: many
DNA: TGTGCCACTAAAGACCGGACCGATAGCAATCAGCCCCAGCATTTT
CDR3: CATKDRTDSNQPQHF

D: -
J: TRBJ2-7
V: TRBV4-2
size: -
DNA: TGTGCCAGCAGCCCACACCTTAGCTACGCGGGATCTGTAAAGTACTACGAGCAGTACTTC
CDR3: CASSPHLSYAGSVKYYEQYF

D: TRBD2
J: TRBJ2-7
V: TRBV7-9
size: many
DNA: TGTGCCAGGTCCCCGCGGGAGCTTGACTACGAGCAGTACTTC
CDR3: CARSPRELDYEQYF

D: TRBD2
J: TRBJ2-2
V: TRBV9
size: few
DNA: TGTGCCAGCAGCCCTTTTAGCGGGAGAAACACCGGGGAGCTGTTTTTT
CDR3: CASSPFSGRNTGELFF

D: -
J: TRBJ1-2
V: TRBV12-3/TRBV12-4
size: -
DNA: TGTGCCAGCAGTTTAGTTAGGACGCCAGGCAGAGACTATGGCTACACCTTC
CDR3: CASSLVRTPGRDYGYTF

D: TRBD1
J: TRBJ1-5
V: TRBV28
size: many
DNA: TGTGCCAGCACCCGCCCGGGACAGGGAAATCAGCCCCAGCATTTT
CDR3: CASTRPGQGNQPQHF

D: TRBD1
J: TRBJ1-1
V: TRBV13
size: -
DNA: TGTGCCAGCAGCTTCCGACAGGGGGCGCGAACTGAAGCTTTCTTT
CDR3: CASSFRQGARTEAFF

D: -
J: TRBJ2-7
V: TRBV28
size: many
DNA: TGTGCCAGCAGTTCCCTATACTTAGCGATCCTCTCCTACGAGCAGTACTTC
CDR3: CASSSLYLAILSYEQYF

D: -
J: TRBJ2-7
V: TRBV28
size: many
DNA: TGTGCCAGCAGCTTGTTGGGGACTGGGCCCTACGAGCAGTACTTC
CDR3: CASSLLGTGPYEQYF

D: -
J: TRBJ2-7
V: TRBV11-2
size: many
DNA: TGTGCCAGCAGCTTAGATAGTCGGCCCCCTCACGAGCAGTACTTC
CDR3: CASSLDSRPPHEQYF